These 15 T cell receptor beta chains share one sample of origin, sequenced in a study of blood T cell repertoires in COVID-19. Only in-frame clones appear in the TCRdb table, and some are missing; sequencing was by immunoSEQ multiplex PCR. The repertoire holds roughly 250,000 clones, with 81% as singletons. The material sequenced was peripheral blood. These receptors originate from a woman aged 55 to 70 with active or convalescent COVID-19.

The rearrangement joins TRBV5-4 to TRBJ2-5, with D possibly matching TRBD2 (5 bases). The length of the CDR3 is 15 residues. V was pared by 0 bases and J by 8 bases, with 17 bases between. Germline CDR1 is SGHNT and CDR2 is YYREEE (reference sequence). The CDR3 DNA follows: TGTGCCAGCAGCTTGGGGCAGTACCTACGGGGAACCCAGTACTTC. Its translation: CASSLGQYLRGTQYF.

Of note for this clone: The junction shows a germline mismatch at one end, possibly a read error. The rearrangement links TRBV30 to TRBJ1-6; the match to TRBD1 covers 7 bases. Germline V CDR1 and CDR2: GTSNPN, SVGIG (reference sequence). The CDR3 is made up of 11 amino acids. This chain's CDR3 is CAWSLGQVPYF. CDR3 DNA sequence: TGTGCCTGGAGTCTTGGACAGGTACCCTACTTT.

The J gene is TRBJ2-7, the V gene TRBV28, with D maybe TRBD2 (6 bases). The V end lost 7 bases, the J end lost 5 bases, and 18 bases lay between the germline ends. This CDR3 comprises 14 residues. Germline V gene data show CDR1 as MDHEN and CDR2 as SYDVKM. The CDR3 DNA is TGTGCCAGCAACCCCCATTTGGAGGGGAACGAGCAGTACTTC. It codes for CASNPHLEGNEQYF.

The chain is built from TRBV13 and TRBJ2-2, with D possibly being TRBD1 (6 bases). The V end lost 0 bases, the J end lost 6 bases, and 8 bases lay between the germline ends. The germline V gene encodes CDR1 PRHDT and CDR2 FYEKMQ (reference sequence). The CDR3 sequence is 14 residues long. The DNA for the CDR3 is TGTGCCAGCAGCTTAGGCAGGGGCGCCGGGGAGCTGTTTTTT. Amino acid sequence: CASSLGRGAGELFF.

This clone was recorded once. This chain's CDR3 is CASSLGEDTQYF. DNA for the CDR3: TGTGCCAGCAGCCTCGGGGAGGATACGCAGTATTTT. V and J are TRBV5-4 and TRBJ2-3; tentatively, D is TRBD2 (5 bases). This CDR3 region has 12 residues. Germline V CDR1 and CDR2: SGHNT, YYREEE (reference sequence). With 4 bases removed from V and 6 bases from J, the gap between germline ends came to 9 bases.

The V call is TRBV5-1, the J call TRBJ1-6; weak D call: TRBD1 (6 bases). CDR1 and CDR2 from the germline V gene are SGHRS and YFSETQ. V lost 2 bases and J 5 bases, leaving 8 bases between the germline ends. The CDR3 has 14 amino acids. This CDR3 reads CASSLGQNNSPLHF. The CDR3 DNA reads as TGCGCCAGCAGCTTAGGACAGAATAATTCACCCCTCCACTTT.

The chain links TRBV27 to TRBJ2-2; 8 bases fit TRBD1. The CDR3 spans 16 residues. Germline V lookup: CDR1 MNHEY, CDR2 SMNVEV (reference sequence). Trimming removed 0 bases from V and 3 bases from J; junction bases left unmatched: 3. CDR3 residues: CASSLSNRGYTGELFF. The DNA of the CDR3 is TGTGCCAGCAGTTTATCGAACAGGGGGTACACCGGGGAGCTGTTTTTT.

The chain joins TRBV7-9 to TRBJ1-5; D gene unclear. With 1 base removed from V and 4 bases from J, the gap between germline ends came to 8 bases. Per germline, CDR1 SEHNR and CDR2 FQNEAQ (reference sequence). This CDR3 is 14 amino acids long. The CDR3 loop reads CASSLGRRNQPQHF. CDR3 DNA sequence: TGTGCCAGCAGCTTAGGACGCAGGAATCAGCCCCAGCATTTT. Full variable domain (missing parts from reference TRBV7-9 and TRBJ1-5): DTGVSQNPRHKITKRGQNVTFRCDPISEHNRLYWYRQTLGQGPEFLTYFQNEAQLEKSRLLSDRFSAERPKGSFSTLEIQRTEQGDSAMYLCASSLGRRNQPQHFGDGTRLSIL.

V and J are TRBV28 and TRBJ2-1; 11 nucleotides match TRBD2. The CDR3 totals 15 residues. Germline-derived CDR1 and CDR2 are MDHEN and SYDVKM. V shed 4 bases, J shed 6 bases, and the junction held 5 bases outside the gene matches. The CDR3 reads CASSSLAGGGNEQFF. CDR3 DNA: TGTGCCAGCAGTTCCCTAGCGGGGGGCGGCAATGAGCAGTTCTTC. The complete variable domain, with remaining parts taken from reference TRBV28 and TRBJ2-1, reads DVKVTQSSRYLVKRTGEKVFLECVQDMDHENMFWYRQDPGLGLRLIYFSYDVKMKEKGDIPEGYSVSREKKERFSLILESASTNQTSMYLCASSSLAGGGNEQFFGPGTRLTVL.

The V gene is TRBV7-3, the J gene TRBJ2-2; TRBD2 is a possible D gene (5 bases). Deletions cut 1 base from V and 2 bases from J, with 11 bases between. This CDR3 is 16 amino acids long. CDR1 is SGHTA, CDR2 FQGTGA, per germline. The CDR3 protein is CASSLNGRVNTGELFF. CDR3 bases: TGTGCCAGCAGCTTAAATGGGCGGGTCAACACCGGGGAGCTGTTTTTT.

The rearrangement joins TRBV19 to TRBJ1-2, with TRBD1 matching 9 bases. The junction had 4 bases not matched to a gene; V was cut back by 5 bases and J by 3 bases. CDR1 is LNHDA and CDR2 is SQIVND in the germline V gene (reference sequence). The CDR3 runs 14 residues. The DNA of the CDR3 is TGTGCCAGTAGTTTCCGACAGGGGGACTATGGCTACACCTTC. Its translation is CASSFRQGDYGYTF.

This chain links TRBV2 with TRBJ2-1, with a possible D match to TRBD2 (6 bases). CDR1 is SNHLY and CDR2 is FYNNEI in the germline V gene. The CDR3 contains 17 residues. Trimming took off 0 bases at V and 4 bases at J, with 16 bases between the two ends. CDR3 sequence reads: CASSEAWGVGGYNEQFF. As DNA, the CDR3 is TGTGCCAGCAGTGAAGCATGGGGGGTAGGAGGGTACAATGAGCAGTTCTTC.

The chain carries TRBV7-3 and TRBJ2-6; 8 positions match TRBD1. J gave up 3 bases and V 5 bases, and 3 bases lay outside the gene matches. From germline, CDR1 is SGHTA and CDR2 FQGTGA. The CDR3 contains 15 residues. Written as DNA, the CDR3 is TGTGCCAGCAGCCCAGGGGGCGGTGGGGCCAACGTCCTGACTTTC. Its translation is CASSPGGGGANVLTF.

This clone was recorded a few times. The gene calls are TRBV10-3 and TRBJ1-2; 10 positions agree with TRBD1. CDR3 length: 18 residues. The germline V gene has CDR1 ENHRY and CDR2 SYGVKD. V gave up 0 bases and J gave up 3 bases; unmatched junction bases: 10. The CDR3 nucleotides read TGTGCCATCAGTGAGTCTGCTATAGTCGGACAGGGGGACTATGGCTACACCTTC. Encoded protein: CAISESAIVGQGDYGYTF.

DNA for the CDR3: TGTGCCACCAGCAGACAGGGTAACTACGAGCAGTACTTC. Residues: CATSRQGNYEQYF. The chain has TRBV15 and TRBJ2-7; tentatively, D is TRBD1 (5 bases). Germline-derived CDR1 and CDR2 are LNHNV and YYDKDF (reference sequence). V dropped 2 bases and J dropped 3 bases, with 8 bases sitting between them. This CDR3 contains 13 residues.